This T cell receptor beta chain comes out of a study of shared clonotypes between healthy human individuals. Donors, without exception, were Caucasian adults residing in Nashville, Tennessee. Germline-derived CDR1 and CDR2 are SNHLY and FYNNEI. V shed 5 bases and J shed 7 bases, with 18 bases lying between them. This CDR3 is 15 amino acids long. Investigators spread the genomic DNA of each subset evenly over several immunoSEQ plates. Some clones are missing from TCRdb's copy, which holds only in-frame ones; the method was immunoSEQ multiplex PCR. The table lists about 530,000 clones, almost 80% of them singletons.

Sequenced: PBMCs. V and J are TRBV2 and TRBJ2-1; D is possibly TRBD1 or TRBD2 (7 bases each). The sequence was obtained from a woman aged 40-49 years in good health. Some clones in this sample may be carry-over from other donors' samples. DNA for the CDR3: TGTGCCAGCAGTCCTGACAGGGCGGGGGATAATGAGCAGTTCTTC. This encodes CASSPDRAGDNEQFF.